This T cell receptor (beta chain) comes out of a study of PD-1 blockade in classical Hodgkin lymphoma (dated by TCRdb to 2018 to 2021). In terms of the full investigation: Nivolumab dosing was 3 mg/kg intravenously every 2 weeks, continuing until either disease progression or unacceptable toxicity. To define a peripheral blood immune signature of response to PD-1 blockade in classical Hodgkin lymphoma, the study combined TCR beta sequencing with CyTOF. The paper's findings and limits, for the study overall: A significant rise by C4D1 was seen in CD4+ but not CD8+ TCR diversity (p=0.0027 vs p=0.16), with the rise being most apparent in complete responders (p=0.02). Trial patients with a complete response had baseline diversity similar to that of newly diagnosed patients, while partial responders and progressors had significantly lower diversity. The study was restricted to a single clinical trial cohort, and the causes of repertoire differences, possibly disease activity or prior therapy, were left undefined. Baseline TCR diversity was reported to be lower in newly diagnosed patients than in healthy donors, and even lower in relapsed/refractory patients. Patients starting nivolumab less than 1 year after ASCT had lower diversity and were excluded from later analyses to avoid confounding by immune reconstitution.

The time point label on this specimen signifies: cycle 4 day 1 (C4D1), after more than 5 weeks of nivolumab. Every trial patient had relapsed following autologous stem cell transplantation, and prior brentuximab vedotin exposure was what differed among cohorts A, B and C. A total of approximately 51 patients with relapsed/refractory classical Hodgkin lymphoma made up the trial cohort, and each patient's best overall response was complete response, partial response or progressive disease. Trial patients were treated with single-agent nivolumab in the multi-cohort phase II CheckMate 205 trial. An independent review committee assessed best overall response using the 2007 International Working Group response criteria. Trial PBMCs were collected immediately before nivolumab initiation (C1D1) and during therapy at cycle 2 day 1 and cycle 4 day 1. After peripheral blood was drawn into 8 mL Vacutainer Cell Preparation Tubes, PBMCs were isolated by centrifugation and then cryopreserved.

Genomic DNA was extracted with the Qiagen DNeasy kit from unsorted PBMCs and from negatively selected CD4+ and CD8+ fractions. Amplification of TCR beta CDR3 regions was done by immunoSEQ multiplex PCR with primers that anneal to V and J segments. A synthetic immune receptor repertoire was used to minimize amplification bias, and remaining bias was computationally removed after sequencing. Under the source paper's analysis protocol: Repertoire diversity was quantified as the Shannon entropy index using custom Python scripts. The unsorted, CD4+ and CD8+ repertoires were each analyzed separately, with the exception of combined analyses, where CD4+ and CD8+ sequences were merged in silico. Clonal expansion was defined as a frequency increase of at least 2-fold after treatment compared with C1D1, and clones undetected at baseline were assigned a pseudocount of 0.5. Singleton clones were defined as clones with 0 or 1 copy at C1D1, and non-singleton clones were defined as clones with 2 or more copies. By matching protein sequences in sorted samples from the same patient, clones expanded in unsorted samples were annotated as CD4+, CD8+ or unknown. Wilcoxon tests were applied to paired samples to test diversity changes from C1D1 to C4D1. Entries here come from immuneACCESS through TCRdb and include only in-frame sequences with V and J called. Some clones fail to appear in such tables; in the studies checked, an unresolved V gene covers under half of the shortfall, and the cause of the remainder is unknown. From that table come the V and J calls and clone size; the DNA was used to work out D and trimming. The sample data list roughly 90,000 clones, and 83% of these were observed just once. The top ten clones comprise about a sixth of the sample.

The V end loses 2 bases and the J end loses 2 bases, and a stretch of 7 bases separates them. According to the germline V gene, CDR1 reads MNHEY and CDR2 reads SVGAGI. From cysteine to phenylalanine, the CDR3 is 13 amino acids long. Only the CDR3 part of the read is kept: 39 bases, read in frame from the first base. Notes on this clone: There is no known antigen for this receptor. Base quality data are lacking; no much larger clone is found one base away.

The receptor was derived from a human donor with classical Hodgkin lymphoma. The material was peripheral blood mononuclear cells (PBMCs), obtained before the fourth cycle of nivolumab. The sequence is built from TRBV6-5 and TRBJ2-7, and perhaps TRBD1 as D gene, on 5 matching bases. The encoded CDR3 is CASSYPGTYEQYF. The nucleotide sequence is TGTGCCAGCAGTTACCCAGGGACCTACGAGCAGTACTTC.